Below, 15 T cell receptor beta chains from the same sample are listed, as sequenced in a study of blood T cells in healthy people across ages. The authors ran a second PCR of 7 to 11 cycles using a sample-barcoded 5' primer and a J-beta primer mix. Each CDR3 protein is one row after TCRdb ran MiXCR on the 5' RACE reads. The sample contains roughly 1.6 million distinct CDR3 sequences, 34% of which appear only once. The source material was blood. The receptors stem from a woman aged 25 to 45 in good health.

The chain uses TRBV4-1 and TRBJ2-1; possibly TRBD2 for D (5 bases). From germline, CDR1 is MGHRA and CDR2 YSYEKL. The length of the CDR3 is 16 residues. V lost 2 bases and J 4 bases, leaving 15 bases between the germline ends. CDR3 sequence reads: CASSQFSGDLYNEQFF. In DNA form, the CDR3 reads TGCGCCAGCAGCCAATTCAGCGGAGATTTATACAATGAGCAGTTCTTC.

The rearrangement uses TRBV11-2 and TRBJ2-5, with 12 bases identical to TRBD2. With V trimmed by 8 bases and J by 1 base, 2 bases remained unmatched. Germline CDR1 is SGHAT and CDR2 is FQNNGV. CDR3 length: 14 amino acids. This CDR3 is CASASGGAQETQYF. The CDR3 DNA reads as TGTGCCAGCGCTAGCGGGGGGGCCCAAGAGACCCAGTACTTC.

The chain is built from TRBV7-3 and TRBJ2-1, with 8 bases matching TRBD1. CDR3 length: 15 amino acids. Germline CDR1 reads SGHTA; CDR2 reads FQGTGA. The J segment lost 8 bases and the V segment lost 5 bases, leaving 11 bases of the junction unmatched. CDR3 DNA: TGTGCCAGCAGCGGGGGCCAGGGGGCGCTTCATGAGCAGTTCTTC. Translation: CASSGGQGALHEQFF.

This clonotype has only a few counts. The chain joins TRBV12-3 or TRBV12-4 to TRBJ2-5, with D possibly being TRBD2 (5 bases). V lost 6 bases, J lost 5 bases, and 10 bases lay in between. The CDR3 length is 12 residues. In DNA, the CDR3 is TGTGCCAGCAGCCGTAGCGTTGAGACCCAGTACTTC. As protein: CASSRSVETQYF.

In this sample, this clonotype turned up a few times. The chain links TRBV10-1 to TRBJ1-2, with 12 bases aligning to TRBD1. CDR1 WNHNN and CDR2 SYGVQD come from the germline V gene (reference sequence). The CDR3 loop spans 15 amino acids. Trimming took 6 bases from V and 7 from J; bases not matched to a gene: 9. The CDR3 DNA reads TGCGCCAGCAGGGGGACAGGGGGCTTGGAGTGTGGCTACACCTTC. This translates into CASRGTGGLECGYTF.

This clonotype was seen more than once but under ten times. The V call is TRBV7-3, the J call TRBJ2-2; TRBD2 is a possible D gene (6 bases). The CDR3 consists of 14 residues. Between the trimmed V and J ends, which lost 4 bases and 5 bases, there was a span of 11 bases. Germline V gene sequence: CDR1 SGHTA, CDR2 FQGTGA. CDR3 in DNA: TGTGCCAGCAGCTCGGGACTCCCAACCGGGGAGCTGTTTTTT. Residues: CASSSGLPTGELFF.

Note on this clonotype: This clone may be a read error of a much larger clone one base away. The V and J genes are TRBV29-1 and TRBJ2-7, with 12 bases lining up with TRBD2. Germline assignment: CDR1 SQVTM and CDR2 ANQGSEA. The CDR3 runs to 13 residues. The CDR3 sequence is CGAETSGSGEQYF. CDR3 sequence (DNA): TGCGGCGCTGAGACTAGCGGGAGCGGCGAGCAGTACTTC.

The gene calls are TRBV29-1 and TRBJ1-1, with D perhaps TRBD1 (6 bases). Germline CDR1 and CDR2: SQVTM and ANQGSEA. The length of the CDR3 is 13 residues. V gave up 3 bases and J gave up 6 bases, with 14 bases separating them. The CDR3 here is CSVEGDRPPEAFF. In DNA form, the CDR3 reads TGCAGCGTTGAGGGCGACAGGCCCCCTGAAGCTTTCTTT.

This chain uses TRBV6-1 with TRBJ2-2, with 7 bases identical to TRBD2. Germline V lookup: CDR1 MNHNS, CDR2 SASEGT. V was clipped by 0 bases and J by 7 bases; unmatched bases: 2. The CDR3 covers 14 residues. The CDR3 nucleotides read TGTGCCAGCAGTGAAGCCTCGGGGGGCGGGGAGCTGTTTTTT. Translation: CASSEASGGGELFF.

This chain connects TRBV9 to TRBJ2-7, with D maybe TRBD2 (6 bases). CDR1 SGDLS and CDR2 YYNGEE come from the germline V gene. CDR3 length: 15 residues. Trimming took off 3 bases at V and 4 bases at J, with 17 bases between the two ends. CDR3 loop: CASSGEISGLYEQYF. In DNA form, the CDR3 reads TGTGCCAGCAGCGGAGAAATTAGCGGTCTATACGAGCAGTACTTC. The full variable domain, in which reference TRBV9 and TRBJ2-7 provide the parts outside the CDR3, is DSGVTQTPKHLITATGQRVTLRCSPRSGDLSVYWYQQSLDQGLQFLIQYYNGEERAKGNILERFSAQQFPDLHSELNLSSLELGDSALYFCASSGEISGLYEQYFGPGTRLTVT.

The genes are TRBV7-2 and TRBJ2-2, with 9 bases matching TRBD2. Per germline, CDR1 SGHTA and CDR2 FQGNSA. CDR3 length: 16 amino acids. Trimming took 1 base from V and 7 from J; bases not matched to a gene: 7. The chain's CDR3 is CASSLGRLAGYGELFF. The CDR3 region has the DNA TGTGCCAGCAGCTTAGGTCGGCTAGCGGGATACGGGGAGCTGTTTTTT.

This rearrangement joins TRBV5-1 to TRBJ2-1; 15 nucleotides align to TRBD2. Trimming at V came to 3 bases and at J to 0 bases, leaving 13 bases not matched to a gene. Germline V CDR1 and CDR2: SGHRS, YFSETQ. The CDR3 is 21 amino acids. CDR3 residues: CASSSPPGLAGGGSSYNEQFF. The DNA of the CDR3 is TGCGCCAGCAGCTCACCACCGGGACTAGCGGGAGGAGGTAGCTCCTACAATGAGCAGTTCTTC.

This clonotype has a handful of counts. The chain is built from TRBV12-3 or TRBV12-4 and TRBJ1-1; D perhaps matches TRBD1 (5 bases). The CDR3 has 13 amino acids. Trimming removed 8 bases at V and 4 bases at J, with 14 bases between. The CDR3 DNA sequence: TGTGCCAGCTCCGCAGACAGTCCCACTGAAGCTTTCTTT. Translated, it gives CASSADSPTEAFF.

The gene calls are TRBV29-1 and TRBJ1-3; tentative D call: TRBD1 (6 bases). Germline V CDR1 and CDR2: SQVTM, ANQGSEA. Trimming took off 6 bases at V and 4 bases at J, with 13 bases between the two ends. The CDR3 covers 13 residues. The CDR3 sequence: CSVAGAPGNTIYF. The CDR3 DNA follows: TGCAGCGTAGCGGGGGCGCCCGGAAACACCATATATTTT.

This rearrangement joins TRBV3-1 to TRBJ2-7; D might be TRBD1 (5 bases). The CDR3 is 15 amino acids. The V and J ends lost 0 bases and 1 base respectively, with 10 bases between them. Germline lookup yields CDR1 LGHDT and CDR2 YNNKEL (reference sequence). The CDR3 DNA follows: TGTGCCAGCAGCCAAGAGGACACGGCATCCTACGAGCAGTACTTC. Its translation: CASSQEDTASYEQYF.